A single sample is the source of the 21 T cell receptor beta chains below, sequenced in a study of T cell repertoires in cytomegalovirus infection. Using its own MiXCR run on the reads, TCRdb lists one record per CDR3 protein. The table includes some 940,000 distinct CDR3 sequences, approximately 31% detected once. The antigens these receptors bind are not known. The material sequenced was cultured CD8+ T cells from PBMCs, taken from culture after CMV antigen stimulation. The receptors were sampled from a human donor in good health (CMV status not recorded). Some clones in this sample may be carry-over from other donors' samples.

This clonotype appeared a few times. The rearrangement links TRBV25-1 to TRBJ2-3, with 11 positions matching TRBD1. Germline CDR1 and CDR2: MGHDK and SYGVNS. Trimming removed 8 bases from V and 7 bases from J; junction bases left unmatched: 11. The CDR3 extends over 15 amino acids. CDR3 in DNA: TGTGCCAGCCAAGGACAGGGGGCAACGGGAAATACGCAGTATTTT. Its translation is CASQGQGATGNTQYF.

The rearrangement uses TRBV12-3 or TRBV12-4 and TRBJ1-5; D possibly corresponds to TRBD1 (5 bases). This CDR3 spans 14 amino acids. Trimming took off 1 base at V and 7 bases at J, with 11 bases between the two ends. The CDR3 here is CASSLDGKGQPQHF. The DNA of the CDR3 is TGTGCCAGCAGTTTAGACGGGAAGGGGCAGCCCCAGCATTTT.

The chain uses TRBV10-1 and TRBJ2-1, with D hard to call. The V gene's germline CDR1 is WNHNN and CDR2 SYGVQD (reference sequence). CDR3 length equals 13 residues. Trimming pared 6 bases from V and 5 bases from J, leaving 11 bases between. The CDR3 DNA reads TGCGCCAGCAGCGGCATGGATGACAATGAGCAGTTCTTC. This sequence encodes CASSGMDDNEQFF.

This chain joins TRBV6-1 and TRBJ1-2, with TRBD1 matching 11 bases. Per germline, CDR1 MNHNS and CDR2 SASEGT. The CDR3 has 19 residues. V gave up 4 bases and J gave up 4 bases; unmatched junction bases: 17. CDR3 nucleotides: TGTGCCAGCAGTGCAGGACAGGGGGCCGCGGGAGGAGTTTTCTATGGCTACACCTTC. This sequence encodes CASSAGQGAAGGVFYGYTF.

This clonotype was detected a few times. The gene calls are TRBV7-9 and TRBJ1-3; 8 positions agree with TRBD1. This CDR3 region has 15 residues. In germline, CDR1 is SEHNR, CDR2 FQNEAQ (reference sequence). With V trimmed by 4 bases and J by 3 bases, 5 bases remained unmatched. CDR3 DNA: TGTGCCAGCAGCTCCCAGGGGGCGGATGGAAACACCATATATTTT. It is translated as CASSSQGADGNTIYF.

The chain recombines TRBV20-1 with TRBJ1-1, with D perhaps TRBD1 (6 bases). Trimming removed 2 bases at V and 0 bases at J, with 13 bases between. This CDR3 is built from 15 residues. CDR1 is DFQATT and CDR2 is SNEGSKA in the germline V gene (reference sequence). CDR3 DNA: TGCAGTGCTAGATCCCTACAGGGCCTGAACACTGAAGCTTTCTTT. Translated: CSARSLQGLNTEAFF.

This clonotype appeared a few times. The rearrangement uses TRBV4-3 and TRBJ1-3; D is uncertain. The CDR3 is 18 residues long. Germline CDR1 reads LGHNA; CDR2 reads YSLEER. Deletions cut 0 bases from V and 0 bases from J, with 15 bases between. The CDR3 sequence: CASSQDDEERNSGNTIYF. In DNA, the CDR3 is TGCGCCAGCAGCCAAGATGATGAGGAGAGAAACTCTGGAAACACCATATATTTT.

J is TRBJ2-1 and V is TRBV6-2 or TRBV6-3; 7 bases map to TRBD1. Germline CDR1 is MNHEY and CDR2 is SVGEGT. The CDR3 is 15 amino acids. V was pared by 6 bases and J by 8 bases, with 13 bases of the junction left unmatched. The CDR3 DNA follows: TGTGCCAGCAGCAACTCCAGACTTACAGGGGATGAGCAGTTCTTC. This encodes CASSNSRLTGDEQFF.

This clonotype came up many times. The CDR3 sequence: CASSLRGTDYNEQFF. The CDR3 DNA follows: TGTGCCAGCAGCCTCAGGGGGACAGACTACAATGAGCAGTTCTTC. This chain links TRBV7-8 with TRBJ2-1, with 7 nucleotides matching TRBD1. With V trimmed by 5 bases and J by 3 bases, 7 bases remained unmatched. The CDR3 contains 15 residues. Germline-derived CDR1 and CDR2 are SGHVS and FQNEAQ. Full variable domain (rest looked up from reference TRBV7-8 and TRBJ2-1): GAGVSQSPRYKVAKRGQDVALRCDPISGHVSLFWYQQALGQGPEFLTYFQNEAQLDKSGLPSDRFFAERPEGSVSTLKIQRTQQEDSAVYLCASSLRGTDYNEQFFGPGTRLTVL.

This clonotype was recorded a few times. The chain links TRBV7-9 to TRBJ2-1, with D perhaps being TRBD1 or TRBD2 (6 bases each). The CDR3 totals 15 residues. Germline CDR1 is SEHNR and CDR2 is FQNEAQ (reference sequence). V lost 1 base and J lost 4, with 11 bases in between. CDR3 in amino acids: CASSLEGGLYNEQFF. For the CDR3, the DNA is TGTGCCAGCAGCTTAGAGGGGGGCCTGTACAATGAGCAGTTCTTC.

This chain uses TRBV4-1 with TRBJ1-1; maybe TRBD1 (5 bases). The CDR3 runs to 14 residues. Germline CDR1 and CDR2: MGHRA and YSYEKL. The V end lost 0 bases, the J end lost 11 bases, and 16 bases lay between the germline ends. The CDR3 is CASSQDAGQAGAFF. The CDR3 coding sequence is TGCGCCAGCAGCCAAGATGCAGGGCAGGCGGGGGCTTTCTTT.

This rearrangement joins TRBV12-3 or TRBV12-4 to TRBJ2-6; D not resolved. The CDR3 runs to 17 residues. Trimming cost V 3 bases and J 5 bases, with 17 bases left between them. The CDR3 is CASSFQRDVARANVLTF. The CDR3 DNA reads TGTGCCAGCAGTTTTCAAAGGGATGTAGCCAGGGCCAACGTCCTGACTTTC.

This clonotype turned up a few times. The chain is built from TRBV7-6 and TRBJ2-7, with 8 bases lining up with TRBD1. CDR3 size: 19 residues. Trimming removed 1 base from V and 0 bases from J; junction bases left unmatched: 14. Per germline, CDR1 SGHVS and CDR2 FNYEAQ. CDR3 in DNA: TGTGCCAGCAGCTTAGGAGGGACAGGTCTGAGATTAAGCTCCTACGAGCAGTACTTC. Protein: CASSLGGTGLRLSSYEQYF.

This clonotype was found a few times. The J gene is TRBJ1-1, the V gene TRBV25-1, with D perhaps TRBD1 (6 bases). Trimming pared 1 base from V and 3 bases from J, leaving 12 bases between. Germline CDR1 MGHDK, CDR2 SYGVNS. The CDR3 covers 15 residues. The CDR3 reads CASSELWGRDTEAFF. CDR3 coding DNA: TGTGCCAGCAGTGAATTGTGGGGGCGGGACACTGAAGCTTTCTTT.

This clonotype was seen a handful of times. This rearrangement joins TRBV6-2 or TRBV6-3 to TRBJ1-1, with D hard to call. The CDR3 runs to 16 residues. V gave up 0 bases and J gave up 1 base, with 12 bases separating them. Germline lookup yields CDR1 MNHEY and CDR2 SVGEGT. In DNA form, the CDR3 reads TGTGCCAGCAGTTACTCGAGTCGGCGGAAGAACACTGAAGCTTTCTTT. Encoded protein: CASSYSSRRKNTEAFF.

This clonotype has a handful of counts. The rearrangement joins TRBV7-3 to TRBJ1-6; no definite D call. This CDR3 has 12 residues. V lost 8 bases and J 7 bases, leaving 9 bases between the germline ends. Germline V lookup: CDR1 SGHTA, CDR2 FQGTGA. The CDR3 sequence is CASSKGNSPLHF. The CDR3, as DNA: TGTGCCAGCTCGAAGGGAAATTCACCCCTCCACTTT.

This clonotype occurred many times. V usage is TRBV12-3 or TRBV12-4 and J usage is TRBJ1-1, with D hard to call. Trimming shortened V by 8 bases and J by 4 bases, and 14 bases separated the two germline ends. The CDR3 has 13 residues. The CDR3 DNA sequence: TGTGCCAGCGCGTTCAGTTTGGGCACTGAAGCTTTCTTT. This gives the protein CASAFSLGTEAFF.

This clonotype was recorded a few times. This rearrangement joins TRBV27 to TRBJ1-2; no clear D. CDR1 and CDR2 from the germline V gene are MNHEY and SMNVEV (reference sequence). This CDR3 is built from 13 residues. V gave up 9 bases and J gave up 3 bases, with 14 bases separating them. The CDR3 sequence: CASASGSYYGYTF. The CDR3 region has the DNA TGTGCCAGTGCCTCGGGGTCCTACTATGGCTACACCTTC.

A few counts support this clonotype. This chain connects TRBV7-9 to TRBJ2-7; perhaps TRBD1 as D (6 bases). V was cut by 5 bases and J by 2 bases, with 28 bases left in between. Looked up from germline, CDR1 is SEHNR and CDR2 is FQNEAQ (reference sequence). CDR3 size: 19 residues. The CDR3 DNA reads as TGTGCCAGCAGCCCCTCCTTACCCCAAAGGACAGCTCCAACCTACGAGCAGTACTTC. This gives the protein CASSPSLPQRTAPTYEQYF.

The chain links TRBV12-3 or TRBV12-4 to TRBJ2-1, with unresolved D. The CDR3 sequence is 14 residues long. V gave up 3 bases and J gave up 9 bases, with 15 bases separating them. CDR3 bases: TGTGCCAGCAGTTTTCGAGTAGTGCTTGGTGAGCAGTTCTTC. Protein sequence: CASSFRVVLGEQFF.

This clonotype was counted ten times or more. This chain connects TRBV14 to TRBJ2-1, with 9 nucleotides matching TRBD1. V shed 4 bases and J 3 bases; nucleotides not matched to a gene: 7. The germline CDR1 and CDR2 sequences are SGHDN and FVKESK. This CDR3 spans 16 amino acids. Here the CDR3 DNA reads TGTGCCAGCAGCCGTCCGGGACAGGGAAGCTACAATGAGCAGTTCTTC. Its translation is CASSRPGQGSYNEQFF.